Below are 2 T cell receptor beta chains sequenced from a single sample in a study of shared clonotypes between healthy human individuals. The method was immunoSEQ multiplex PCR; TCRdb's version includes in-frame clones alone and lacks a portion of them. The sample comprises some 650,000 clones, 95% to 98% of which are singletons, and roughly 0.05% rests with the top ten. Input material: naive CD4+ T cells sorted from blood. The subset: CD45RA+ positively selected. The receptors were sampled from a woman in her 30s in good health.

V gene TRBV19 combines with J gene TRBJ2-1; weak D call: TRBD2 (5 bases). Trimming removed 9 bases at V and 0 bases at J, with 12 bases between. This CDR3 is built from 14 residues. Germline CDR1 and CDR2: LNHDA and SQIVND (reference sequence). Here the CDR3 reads CASRTASSYNEQFF. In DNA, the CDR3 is TGTGCCAGCCGGACTGCCAGCTCCTACAATGAGCAGTTCTTC.

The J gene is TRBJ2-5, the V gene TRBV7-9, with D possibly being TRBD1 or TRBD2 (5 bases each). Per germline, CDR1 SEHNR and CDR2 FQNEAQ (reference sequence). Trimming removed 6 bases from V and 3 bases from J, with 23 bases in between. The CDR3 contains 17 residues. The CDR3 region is CASRPQWDLSQKETQYF. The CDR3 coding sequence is TGTGCCAGCAGACCGCAATGGGACCTCTCCCAAAAAGAGACCCAGTACTTC.